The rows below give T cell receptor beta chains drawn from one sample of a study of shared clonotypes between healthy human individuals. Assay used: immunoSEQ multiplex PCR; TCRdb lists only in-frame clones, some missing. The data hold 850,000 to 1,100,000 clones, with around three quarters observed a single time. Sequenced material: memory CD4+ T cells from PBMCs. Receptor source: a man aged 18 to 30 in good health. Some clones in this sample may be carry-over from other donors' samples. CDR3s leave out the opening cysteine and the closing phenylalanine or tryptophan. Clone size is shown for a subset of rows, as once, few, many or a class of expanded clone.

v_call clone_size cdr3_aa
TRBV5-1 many ASSLVEGANVLT
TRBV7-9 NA ASSLRGVREQF
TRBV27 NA ASRLRPSGTGELF
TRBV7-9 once ASSHGVYEQY
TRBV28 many ASSLGAGGVNEQF
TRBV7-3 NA ASSLGSLDTQY
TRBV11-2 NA ASSWGGVSSNQPQH
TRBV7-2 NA ASSLAREGGYT
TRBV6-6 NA ASSYEASTYEQY
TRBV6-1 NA ASQPAGATSDTQY
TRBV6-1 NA ASSEYGGTQWTYEQY
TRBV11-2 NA ASSSQSTVEETQY
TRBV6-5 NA ASSYSISRGLEKLF
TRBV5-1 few ASSFSTGELF
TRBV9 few ASSVRDASGNTIY
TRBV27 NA ASSLGLAGRGNNEQF
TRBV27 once ASSLRDRGPDTQY
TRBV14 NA ASSPSGRGGGYT
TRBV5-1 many ASSLGQRTSTDTQY
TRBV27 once ASSSRVPPYEQY
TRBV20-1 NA SNREQF
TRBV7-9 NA ASSIDRSTDTQY
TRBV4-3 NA ASSQGATGEAF
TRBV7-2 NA ASSLAGGNEQY
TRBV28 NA ASRRTSGDSYEQY
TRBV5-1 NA ASSFHGAWDDTQY
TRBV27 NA ASSLSGGYRTYEQY
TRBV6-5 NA ASSPPGLLNIQY
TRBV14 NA ASSQLLGLGETQY
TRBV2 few ASSAFVTYEQY
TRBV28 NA ASTRAGTGNTGELF
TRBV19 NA ASSIPPRAGANYGYT
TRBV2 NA ASRKGLPETQY
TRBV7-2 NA ASSLTGLAGETQY
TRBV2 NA ASSGSGQETQY
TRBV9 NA ASSGTGLAEPYNEQF
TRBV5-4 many ASSSGTSYTGELF
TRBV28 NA ASSPRQGKTNEKLF
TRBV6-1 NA ASSGLDSRRGGTGELF
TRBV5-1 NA ASSFRDRDHEQY
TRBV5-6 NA ASSLTGQGPEKLF
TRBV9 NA ASSVDVLAGINEQY
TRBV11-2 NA ASSSPSGTRNTEAF
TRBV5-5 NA ASSYGFRYGYT
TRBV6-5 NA ASSYSIDGGGLF
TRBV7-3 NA ASRGLAGGTGELF
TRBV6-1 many ASSDGFYEQY
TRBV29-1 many SALRDRGYNEQF
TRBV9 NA ASSVRDRGPFEQY
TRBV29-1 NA SVLWQSGANVLT